Listed below are T cell receptor beta chains from one sample, sequenced in a study of blood T cell repertoires in COVID-19. Sequenced by immunoSEQ multiplex PCR; TCRdb stores in-frame clones only, minus some. The repertoire holds roughly 340,000 clones, with about 89% as singletons. Sequencing used peripheral blood. These receptors all come from a woman in her forties or fifties with COVID-19, enrolled during active disease. CDR3s include the opening cysteine and the closing phenylalanine or tryptophan. A D gene is named only where the DNA matches it firmly. Clone sizes are given selectively: once, few, many, or a class where the clone is expanded.

V gene: TRBV6-6; clone size: once; D gene: TRBD2; J gene: TRBJ2-2; CDR3 protein: CAGSTSGRAGELFF; CDR3 DNA: TGTGCCGGATCGACTAGCGGGAGGGCCGGGGAGCTGTTTTTT
V gene: TRBV5-1; clone size: -; D gene: TRBD2; J gene: TRBJ2-7; CDR3 protein: CARSPGGVGSEQYF; CDR3 DNA: TGCGCCCGCAGCCCCGGGGGGGTGGGGAGCGAGCAGTACTTC
V gene: TRBV27; clone size: -; D gene: TRBD1; J gene: TRBJ2-7; CDR3 protein: CASSSTDRVDEQYF; CDR3 DNA: TGTGCCAGCAGTTCAACCGACAGGGTGGACGAGCAGTACTTC
V gene: TRBV7-3; clone size: -; D gene: -; J gene: TRBJ2-2; CDR3 protein: CASSFSGANTGELFF; CDR3 DNA: TGTGCCAGCAGCTTTTCAGGCGCGAACACCGGGGAGCTGTTTTTT
V gene: TRBV10-2; clone size: -; D gene: TRBD2; J gene: TRBJ2-3; CDR3 protein: CASSHPPGGGTDTQYF; CDR3 DNA: TGCGCCAGCAGTCACCCCCCGGGCGGGGGGACAGATACGCAGTATTTT
V gene: TRBV4-2; clone size: -; D gene: -; J gene: TRBJ1-1; CDR3 protein: CASSLQGMNTEAFF; CDR3 DNA: TGTGCCAGCAGCCTTCAGGGCATGAACACTGAAGCTTTCTTT
V gene: TRBV4-2; clone size: few; D gene: -; J gene: TRBJ1-5; CDR3 protein: CASSHPGEPQHF; CDR3 DNA: TGTGCCAGCAGCCACCCAGGCGAGCCCCAGCATTTT
V gene: TRBV7-9; clone size: -; D gene: TRBD1; J gene: TRBJ2-5; CDR3 protein: CASVTGGIQETQYF; CDR3 DNA: TGTGCCAGCGTGACAGGGGGTATCCAAGAGACCCAGTACTTC
V gene: TRBV9; clone size: -; D gene: TRBD1; J gene: TRBJ2-5; CDR3 protein: CASSRGGQGAGETQYF; CDR3 DNA: TGTGCCAGCAGCCGCGGGGGACAGGGGGCCGGAGAGACCCAGTACTTC
V gene: TRBV4-1; clone size: -; D gene: TRBD2; J gene: TRBJ2-7; CDR3 protein: CASSQEGGSIYEQYF; CDR3 DNA: TGCGCCAGCAGCCAAGAGGGCGGGAGTATTTACGAGCAGTACTTC
V gene: TRBV12-3/TRBV12-4; clone size: -; D gene: -; J gene: TRBJ1-5; CDR3 protein: CASSFGGRQPQHF; CDR3 DNA: TGTGCCAGCAGTTTCGGGGGGCGGCAGCCCCAGCATTTT
V gene: TRBV10-1; clone size: -; D gene: TRBD1; J gene: TRBJ2-5; CDR3 protein: CAKNRDRAHQETQYF; CDR3 DNA: TGCGCCAAAAACCGGGACAGGGCTCACCAAGAGACCCAGTACTTC
V gene: TRBV27; clone size: -; D gene: -; J gene: TRBJ1-1; CDR3 protein: CASSFPGQINTEAFF; CDR3 DNA: TGTGCCAGCAGTTTTCCCGGACAGATAAACACTGAAGCTTTCTTT
V gene: TRBV6-5; clone size: -; D gene: -; J gene: TRBJ1-2; CDR3 protein: CASSRAGASNYGYTF; CDR3 DNA: TGTGCCAGCAGCAGGGCAGGGGCGTCTAACTATGGCTACACCTTC